This passage covers 12 T cell receptor beta chains from one sample sequenced in a study of CD8+CD57+ T cells in acquired aplastic anemia (dated by TCRdb to between 2018 and 2020). The listed sequencing device is Illumina HiSeq 2000. Genomic DNA was used as template for profiling of TCR beta VDJ combinations and CDR3 sequences. The public sequencing data were trimmed at Q25 with fastp and processed into clonotypes with MiXCR by TCRdb, which kept only in-frame beta chains. All rows with the same CDR3 protein become a single entry with the most common DNA and genes. The sample table records roughly 63,000 distinct CDR3 sequences; around half of these occur just once. The ten largest clones add up to about 9% of the sample. Sequencing input: sorted CD4+, CD8+, or CD8+CD57+ T cells (not recorded which) from PBMCs. The source is a human donor in good health, serving as a control.

The sample holds a few counts of this clonotype. The genes are TRBV2 and TRBJ1-2; TRBD1 is a possible D gene (6 bases). The CDR3 has 14 residues. The ends were cut back, 4 bases at V and 4 bases at J, with 13 bases in the middle. Germline V gene sequence: CDR1 SNHLY, CDR2 FYNNEI. CDR3 loop: CASSAQGGGYGYTF. The CDR3 coding sequence is TGTGCCAGCAGTGCACAGGGAGGCGGCTATGGCTACACCTTC.

A word on this clonotype: A read error is likely, as this CDR3 ends without the conserved phenylalanine or tryptophan. The CDR3 loop reads CASSPGGHLWNEQFS. CDR3 sequence (DNA): TGTGCCAGCAGCCCCGGGGGGCATCTGTGGAATGAGCAGTTCTCC. This sequence joins TRBV9 and TRBJ2-1, with a tentative D call TRBD2 (7 bases). The length of the CDR3 is 15 residues. Germline CDR1 and CDR2: SGDLS and YYNGEE. V was clipped by 4 bases and J by 7 bases, with 18 bases between them.

This clonotype has a count of ten or more. The chain joins TRBV9 to TRBJ2-1; D not resolved. Germline V gene lookup returns CDR1 SGDLS and CDR2 YYNGEE. CDR3 length: 12 residues. V dropped 0 bases and J dropped 5 bases, with 3 bases sitting between them. The CDR3 nucleotides are TGTGCCAGCAGCGTAGGCGACAATGAGCAGTTCTTC. Translated, it gives CASSVGDNEQFF.

The chain has TRBV2 and TRBJ2-7; 9 bases map to TRBD2. Trimming took 6 bases from V and 7 from J; bases not matched to a gene: 7. Germline V lookup: CDR1 SNHLY, CDR2 FYNNEI. The CDR3 extends over 13 amino acids. The CDR3 DNA sequence: TGTGCCAGCAGGCTAGCGGGATCAGGGGAGCAGTACTTC. Translating it yields CASRLAGSGEQYF.

The genes are TRBV6-2 or TRBV6-3 and TRBJ2-6, with D unclear. Per the germline V gene, CDR1 is MNHEY and CDR2 is SVGEGT. The CDR3 length is 14 residues. Trimming stripped 5 bases from V and 0 bases from J, with 5 bases between. The chain's CDR3 is CASSQSSGANVLTF. As DNA, the CDR3 is TGTGCCAGCAGTCAGAGCTCTGGGGCCAACGTCCTGACTTTC.

At least ten counts were recorded for this clonotype. The rearrangement links TRBV12-5 to TRBJ1-2, with 7 bases identical to TRBD1. Germline V CDR1 and CDR2: LGHNT, FRNRAP. This CDR3 spans 14 amino acids. V dropped 0 bases and J dropped 4; count of bases not matched to a gene: 2. CDR3 sequence reads: CASGLVPGGYGYTF. DNA for the CDR3: TGTGCTAGTGGTTTGGTCCCAGGGGGCTATGGCTACACCTTC.

This clonotype was seen a handful of times. The rearrangement links TRBV4-1 to TRBJ2-1; the match to TRBD2 covers 7 bases. CDR3 length: 13 amino acids. V lost 2 bases to trimming and J lost 7 bases; unmatched junction nucleotides: 2. Germline V gene lookup returns CDR1 MGHRA and CDR2 YSYEKL. CDR3 in DNA: TGCGCCAGCAGCCAACAAGCGGGGAATGAGCAGTTCTTC. This sequence encodes CASSQQAGNEQFF.

This clonotype was counted many times. The V gene is TRBV7-6, the J gene TRBJ1-1, with D unresolved. The germline gives CDR1 SGHVS, CDR2 FNYEAQ. V lost 6 bases to trimming and J lost 0 bases, with 8 bases between them. The CDR3 has 13 amino acids. The CDR3 loop is CASRWTVNTEAFF. CDR3 DNA: TGTGCCAGCAGATGGACGGTGAACACTGAAGCTTTCTTT.

This clonotype has more than one count but fewer than ten. The chain combines TRBV6-1 with TRBJ1-1, with D possibly matching TRBD1 (6 bases). Per germline, CDR1 MNHNS and CDR2 SASEGT. Deletions cut 10 bases from V and 1 base from J, with 13 bases between. CDR3 length: 13 amino acids. For the CDR3, the DNA is TGTGCCATCAAAGGACAGCCGAACACTGAAGCTTTCTTT. This gives the protein CAIKGQPNTEAFF.

Many counts were recorded for this clonotype. The V and J genes are TRBV2 and TRBJ2-6, with TRBD2 matching 13 bases. Trimming took 9 bases from V and 2 from J; bases not matched to a gene: 7. CDR3 length: 17 amino acids. Germline CDR1 SNHLY, CDR2 FYNNEI. The CDR3 sequence: CARGTSGGAAGANVLTF. CDR3 nucleotide sequence: TGTGCCAGAGGTACTAGCGGGGGGGCCGCTGGGGCCAACGTCCTGACTTTC. Combining the CDR3 with reference TRBV2 and TRBJ2-6 gives the whole variable domain EPEVTQTPSHQVTQMGQEVILRCVPISNHLYFYWYRQILGQKVEFLVSFYNNEISEKSEIFDDQFSVERPDGSNFTLKIRSTKLEDSAMYFCARGTSGGAAGANVLTFGAGSRLTVL.

The chain uses TRBV19 and TRBJ1-2; TRBD1 might be the D (6 bases). CDR1 and CDR2 (germline): LNHDA, SQIVND (reference sequence). Trimming cost V 3 bases and J 6 bases, with 20 bases left between them. CDR3 size: 16 residues. The chain's CDR3 is CASSIGDTDSGDGYTF. The CDR3 DNA reads as TGTGCCAGTAGTATTGGGGACACTGACAGTGGCGATGGCTACACCTTC. The whole variable domain, remainder taken from reference TRBV19 and TRBJ1-2, is DGGITQSPKYLFRKEGQNVTLSCEQNLNHDAMYWYRQDPGQGLRLIYYSQIVNDFQKGDIAEGYSVSREKKESFPLTVTSAQKNPTAFYLCASSIGDTDSGDGYTFGSGTRLTVV.

The chain carries TRBV7-8 and TRBJ2-7, with D perhaps matching TRBD2 (6 bases). V was shortened by 2 bases and J by 5 bases, with 10 bases between the two germline ends. Germline-derived CDR1 and CDR2 are SGHVS and FQNEAQ. The CDR3 contains 13 residues. Here the CDR3 reads CASSLPGRDEQYF. The CDR3 DNA reads TGTGCCAGCAGCTTACCCGGGAGAGACGAGCAGTACTTC.